The entry below describes one TCR beta chain. A junction boundary mismatches the germline segment, possibly from a read error. Generated by immunoSEQ multiplex PCR, the TCRdb table keeps only in-frame clones and is missing some. The sample carries tens of thousands of clones, approximately 89% recorded once. Germline loops: CDR1 PRHDT, CDR2 FYEKMQ (reference sequence). The CDR3 loop spans 16 amino acids. These data originate in a study of T cell changes during pregnancy in multiple sclerosis. This receptor was taken from a female donor in good health, enrolled as a control in a pregnancy study. This sequence joins TRBV13 and TRBJ1-4, with a possible D match to TRBD1 (6 bases). This specimen consisted of CD4+ T cells from peripheral blood mononuclear cells, obtained in the second trimester of pregnancy. The CDR3, as DNA: TGTGCCAGCAGCTCCGCCGGACAGCGTCGGGATGAGAAACTGTTTTTT. Encoded protein: CASSSAGQRRDEKLFF.